The entry below gives a single T cell receptor beta chain sequence along with its context. As yet, its antigen is unknown. This entry belongs to a study of T cell repertoires and HLA-DP antigens. Germline V gene sequence: CDR1 SGHTA, CDR2 FQGTGA. This CDR3 comprises 16 residues. Losses at the gene ends were 5 bases for V and 9 bases for J; bases not matched to a gene: 13. CD4+ T cells, purified by negative selection, averaged around 98% purity. For pre-culture CD4+ samples, the target was approximately 200,000 T cell genomes. The table came from immunoSEQ multiplex PCR; TCRdb's copy has only in-frame clones and leaves some out. The sample lists about 110,000 clones; almost 95% were seen once.

The sequence derives from a woman aged 18 to 35 in good health and CMV-seronegative. The gene calls are TRBV7-3 and TRBJ2-1; 10 bases map to TRBD2. The material sequenced was CD4+ T cells from PBMCs. The CDR3 protein is CASSLFRGAGGGEQFF. The CDR3 DNA reads as TGTGCCAGCAGCCTCTTCAGGGGAGCGGGAGGGGGTGAGCAGTTCTTC. The entire variable domain, with the rest obtained from reference TRBV7-3 and TRBJ2-1, is as follows: GAGVSQTPSNKVTEKGKYVELRCDPISGHTALYWYRQSLGQGPEFLIYFQGTGAADDSGLPNDRFFAVRPEGSVSTLKIQRTERGDSAVYLCASSLFRGAGGGEQFFGPGTRLTVL.